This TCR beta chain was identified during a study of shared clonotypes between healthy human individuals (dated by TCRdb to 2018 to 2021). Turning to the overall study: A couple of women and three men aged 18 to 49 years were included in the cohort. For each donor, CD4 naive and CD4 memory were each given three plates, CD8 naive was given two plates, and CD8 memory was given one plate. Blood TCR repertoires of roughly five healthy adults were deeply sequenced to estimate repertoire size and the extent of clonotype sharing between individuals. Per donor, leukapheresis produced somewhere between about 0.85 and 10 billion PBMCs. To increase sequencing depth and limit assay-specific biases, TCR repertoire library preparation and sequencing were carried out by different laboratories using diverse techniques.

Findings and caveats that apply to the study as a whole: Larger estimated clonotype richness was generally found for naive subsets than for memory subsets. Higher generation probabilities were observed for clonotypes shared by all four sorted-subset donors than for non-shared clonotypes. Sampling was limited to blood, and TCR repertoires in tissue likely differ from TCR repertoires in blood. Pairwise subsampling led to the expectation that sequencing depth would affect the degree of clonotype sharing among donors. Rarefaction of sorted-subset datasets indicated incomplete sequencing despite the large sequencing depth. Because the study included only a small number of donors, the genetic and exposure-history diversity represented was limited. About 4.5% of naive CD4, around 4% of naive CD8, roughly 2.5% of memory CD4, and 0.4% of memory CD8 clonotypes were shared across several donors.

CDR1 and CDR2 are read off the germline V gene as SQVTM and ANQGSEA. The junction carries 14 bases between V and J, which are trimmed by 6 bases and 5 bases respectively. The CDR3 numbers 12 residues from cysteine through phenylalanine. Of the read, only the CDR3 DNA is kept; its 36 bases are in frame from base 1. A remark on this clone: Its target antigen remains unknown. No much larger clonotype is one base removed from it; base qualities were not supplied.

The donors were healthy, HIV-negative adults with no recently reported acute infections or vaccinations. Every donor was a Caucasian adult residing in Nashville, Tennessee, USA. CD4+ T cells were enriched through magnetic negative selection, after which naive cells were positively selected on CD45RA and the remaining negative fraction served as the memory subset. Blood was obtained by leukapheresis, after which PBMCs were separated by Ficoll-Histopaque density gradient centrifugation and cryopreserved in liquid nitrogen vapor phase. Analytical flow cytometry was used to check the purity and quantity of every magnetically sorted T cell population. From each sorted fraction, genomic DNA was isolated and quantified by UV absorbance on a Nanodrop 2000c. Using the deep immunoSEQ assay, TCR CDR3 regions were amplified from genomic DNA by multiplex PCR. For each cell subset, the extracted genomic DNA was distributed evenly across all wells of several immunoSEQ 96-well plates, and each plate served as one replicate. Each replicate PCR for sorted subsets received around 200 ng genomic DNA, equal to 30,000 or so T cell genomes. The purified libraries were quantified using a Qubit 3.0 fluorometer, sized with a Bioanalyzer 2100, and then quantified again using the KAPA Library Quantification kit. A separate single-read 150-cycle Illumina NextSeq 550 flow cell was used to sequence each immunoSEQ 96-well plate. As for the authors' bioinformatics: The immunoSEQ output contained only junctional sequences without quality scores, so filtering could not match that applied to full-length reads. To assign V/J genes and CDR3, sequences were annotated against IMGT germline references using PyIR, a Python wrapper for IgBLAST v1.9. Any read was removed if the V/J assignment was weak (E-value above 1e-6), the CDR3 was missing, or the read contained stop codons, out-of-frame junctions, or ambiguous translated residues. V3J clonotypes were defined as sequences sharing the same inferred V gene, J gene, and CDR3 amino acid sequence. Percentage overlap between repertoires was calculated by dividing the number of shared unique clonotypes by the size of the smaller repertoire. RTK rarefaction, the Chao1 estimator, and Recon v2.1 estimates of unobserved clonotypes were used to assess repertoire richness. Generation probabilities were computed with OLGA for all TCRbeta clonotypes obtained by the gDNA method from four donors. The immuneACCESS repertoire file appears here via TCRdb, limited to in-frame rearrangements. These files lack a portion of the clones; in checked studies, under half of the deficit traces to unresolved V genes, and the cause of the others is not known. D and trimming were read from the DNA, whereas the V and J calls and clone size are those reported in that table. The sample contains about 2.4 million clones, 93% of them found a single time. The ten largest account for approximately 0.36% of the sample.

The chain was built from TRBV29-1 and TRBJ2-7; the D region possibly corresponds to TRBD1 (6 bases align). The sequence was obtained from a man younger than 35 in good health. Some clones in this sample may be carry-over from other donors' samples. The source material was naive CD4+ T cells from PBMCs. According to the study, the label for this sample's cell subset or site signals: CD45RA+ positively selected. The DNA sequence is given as TGCAGCGTGGGACACATCCCCGACGAGCAGTACTTC. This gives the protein CSVGHIPDEQYF.